This T cell receptor beta chain was profiled in a study of T cell responses to AZD1222 COVID-19 vaccine. TCRdb keeps only in-frame clones here, not all; method: immunoSEQ multiplex PCR. The data show 120,000 to 150,000 clones, with roughly nine tenths seen just once and about 5% held by the top ten. Trimming stripped 3 bases from V and 3 bases from J, with 8 bases between. Germline V gene lookup returns CDR1 MNHEY and CDR2 SMNVEV (reference sequence). The CDR3 loop spans 13 amino acids. The specimen comprised peripheral blood, sampled on day 0 of AZD1222 vaccination. The origin of this receptor is an adult in good health. The genes are TRBV27 and TRBJ1-2, with D tentatively TRBD1 (6 bases). CDR3 loop: CASSLTGHYGYTF. Written as DNA, the CDR3 is TGTGCCAGCAGTTTGACAGGCCACTATGGCTACACCTTC.